These 9 T cell receptor beta chains came from one sample sequenced in a study of blood T cell repertoires in COVID-19. Sequencing was performed with immunoSEQ multiplex PCR; in TCRdb, only in-frame clones are kept and a portion is missing. This table holds more than 45,000 clones, 85% to 90% found once. Sequenced material: peripheral blood. These receptors all stem from a woman in her sixties or seventies with COVID-19, enrolled during active disease.

This chain links TRBV24-1 with TRBJ1-5, with D hard to call. The germline V gene encodes CDR1 KGHDR and CDR2 SFDVKD. Trimming shortened V by 4 bases and J by 5 bases, and 8 bases separated the two germline ends. The CDR3 extends over 13 amino acids. The CDR3 sequence is CATSDGFDQPQHF. CDR3 nucleotides: TGTGCCACCAGTGACGGGTTTGATCAGCCCCAGCATTTT.

The rearrangement joins TRBV6-2 or TRBV6-3 to TRBJ1-1; D might be TRBD1 (5 bases). The V gene's germline CDR1 is MNHEY and CDR2 SVGEGT. The CDR3 spans 14 residues. The V end lost 6 bases, the J end lost 1 base, and 12 bases lay between the germline ends. The CDR3 bases are TGTGCCAGCAGCACCCCTGGGGCGAACACTGAAGCTTTCTTT. This encodes CASSTPGANTEAFF.

The chain is built from TRBV18 and TRBJ1-5; no reliable D call. The CDR3 totals 13 residues. The germline V gene encodes CDR1 KGHSH and CDR2 LQKENI. V gave up 2 bases and J gave up 4 bases, with 6 bases separating them. The chain's CDR3 is CASSPTRNQPQHF. The CDR3 coding sequence is TGTGCCAGCTCACCAACGCGAAATCAGCCCCAGCATTTT.

This rearrangement joins TRBV3-1 (or the pseudogene TRBV3-2) to TRBJ2-2, with D possibly matching TRBD2 (5 bases). The ends were cut back, 4 bases at V and 4 bases at J, with 13 bases in the middle. Germline V gives CDR1 LGHDT, CDR2 YNNKEL (reference sequence). The length of the CDR3 is 15 residues. The CDR3 here is CASSPWGRGTGELFF. CDR3 sequence (DNA): TGTGCCAGCAGCCCCTGGGGTCGGGGCACCGGGGAGCTGTTTTTT.

This sequence joins TRBV9 and TRBJ2-7; 8 bases line up with TRBD1. The CDR3 extends over 15 amino acids. The J segment lost 6 bases and the V segment lost 0 bases, leaving 8 bases of the junction unmatched. Germline values: CDR1 SGDLS, CDR2 YYNGEE. The chain's CDR3 is CASSVAGGQGSEQYF. The CDR3 DNA is TGTGCCAGCAGCGTAGCGGGTGGACAGGGCTCCGAGCAGTACTTC. Using reference TRBV9 and TRBJ2-7 for the parts outside the CDR3, the full variable domain is DSGVTQTPKHLITATGQRVTLRCSPRSGDLSVYWYQQSLDQGLQFLIQYYNGEERAKGNILERFSAQQFPDLHSELNLSSLELGDSALYFCASSVAGGQGSEQYFGPGTRLTVT.

The CDR3, as DNA: TGTGCCAGCAGTTTTCGGCAGGGATTAATCTACAATGAGCAGTTCTTC. It encodes CASSFRQGLIYNEQFF. The V and J genes are TRBV27 and TRBJ2-1; D may be TRBD1 (5 bases). V was trimmed by 3 bases and J by 3 bases, leaving 15 bases between them. This CDR3 spans 16 amino acids. CDR1 MNHEY and CDR2 SMNVEV come from the germline V gene (reference sequence).

The V call is TRBV2, the J call TRBJ2-1, with TRBD2 matching 10 bases. This CDR3 spans 21 amino acids. J gave up 4 bases and V 7 bases, and 25 bases lay outside the gene matches. Germline V lookup: CDR1 SNHLY, CDR2 FYNNEI. The CDR3 spells CASKENPPGLAGAVYYNEQFF. The CDR3 DNA reads as TGTGCCAGCAAGGAAAACCCCCCGGGGCTAGCGGGAGCGGTGTATTACAATGAGCAGTTCTTC.

J is TRBJ2-1 and V is TRBV28; 9 positions match TRBD1. V gave up 5 bases and J gave up 2 bases; unmatched junction bases: 10. The CDR3 has 17 amino acids. Germline CDR1 and CDR2: MDHEN and SYDVKM. In DNA, the CDR3 is TGTGCCAGCAGTCATCCGGGACAGGGTTCTGCCTACAATGAGCAGTTCTTC. Protein product: CASSHPGQGSAYNEQFF.

This clone was seen a handful of times. CDR3 nucleotides: TGTGCCAGCAGCTTTACAGGGGTGTGGGGTCAGCCCCAGCATTTT. This translates into CASSFTGVWGQPQHF. The rearrangement links TRBV28 to TRBJ1-5, with TRBD1 matching over 7 bases. J lost 6 bases, V lost 6 bases, and 11 bases had no gene match. CDR1 and CDR2 from the germline V gene are MDHEN and SYDVKM. The CDR3 is 15 amino acids.